The rows below give T cell receptor beta chains drawn from one sample of a study of early T cells in non-severe SARS-CoV-2 infection. TCRdb itself ran the 5' RACE reads through MiXCR, one entry per CDR3 protein. The table lists roughly 97,000 distinct CDR3 sequences, 11% of them singletons. This material consisted of whole blood, taken at baseline. These receptors were obtained from an adult who was a healthcare worker with PCR-confirmed SARS-CoV-2 infection or an uninfected control (not recorded which). Each CDR3 is given with its conserved first and last residue. A D gene is named only where the DNA matches it firmly.

CDR3	V	D
CASSQTLGAGYEQFF	TRBV4-1	NA
CASSLLGDAYEQYF	TRBV19	NA
CATSDPLDNYGYTF	TRBV24-1	NA
CASSVGAYNEQFF	TRBV5-1	NA
CASSQVLTSGSSYEQYF	TRBV4-3	TRBD2
CASSPDGAGLAGYRYF	TRBV5-5	TRBD2
CSALANEQFF	TRBV20-1	NA
CASNRVSNTGELFF	TRBV6-1	NA
CSARESGTDIYNEQFF	TRBV20-1	NA
CASSLTGAGTNEQFF	TRBV7-3	NA
CASTIGTGDYETQYF	TRBV12-3/TRBV12-4	TRBD1
CATSDGTTHTDTQYF	TRBV24-1	TRBD2
CASSQGQGWNTEAFF	TRBV4-1	NA
CASSEGGATGWNEQYF	TRBV25-1	NA
CASRRTPGQGLGEQFF	TRBV6-5	TRBD1
CSARWGDYGYTF	TRBV20-1	NA
CASSSDASGANVLTF	TRBV5-1	NA
CATSDSMGLSYEQYF	TRBV24-1	NA
CASSSPFTDTQYF	TRBV7-2	NA
CASSQRKGSTDTQYF	TRBV3-1	NA
CASSEVGRGLNQPQHF	TRBV6-1	NA
CACGSHVGEQYF	TRBV6-5	NA
CSARDWASGGPNPDTQYF	TRBV20-1	TRBD2
CSSTKGAAVNEQFF	TRBV29-1	NA
CASRRQGPINEKLFF	TRBV28	NA
CASSPNRGGRTDTQYF	TRBV7-3	TRBD1
CVSSLSTGAGYGYTF	TRBV7-9	TRBD1
CASSPPSGPHTGELFF	TRBV18	NA
CASSSPQSTEAFF	TRBV7-9	NA